These 5 T cell receptor beta chains came from one sample sequenced in a study of blood T cell repertoires in COVID-19. Using immunoSEQ multiplex PCR, the repertoire was profiled, and TCRdb retains in-frame clones only, with some absent. Here the sample spans about 150,000 clones, roughly 72% being singletons. Sample: peripheral blood. These receptors were collected from a woman older than 75 with acute or convalescent COVID-19.

The chain is built from TRBV3-1 (or the pseudogene TRBV3-2) and TRBJ2-3, with D uncertain. V lost 3 bases and J 2 bases, leaving 12 bases between the germline ends. CDR3 length: 15 amino acids. Germline CDR1 LGHDT, CDR2 YNNKEL (reference sequence). The CDR3 loop reads CASSHHGDNTDTQYF. CDR3 in DNA: TGTGCCAGCAGCCACCACGGAGATAACACAGATACGCAGTATTTT.

The chain joins TRBV29-1 to TRBJ2-5; 11 nucleotides align to TRBD2. The V segment lost 5 bases and the J segment 1 base; nucleotides outside the gene matches: 3. Germline V gives CDR1 SQVTM, CDR2 ANQGSEA. There are 14 residues in the CDR3. CDR3 residues: CSVRLAGTQETQYF. CDR3 coding DNA: TGCAGCGTTAGACTAGCGGGGACCCAAGAGACCCAGTACTTC.

This chain connects TRBV19 to TRBJ1-2; no reliable D call. This CDR3 is built from 13 residues. Germline CDR1 is LNHDA and CDR2 is SQIVND (reference sequence). Trimming pared 0 bases from V and 10 bases from J, leaving 12 bases between. DNA for the CDR3: TGTGCCAGTAGTATAGATCTAGGAAGTATCTACACCTTC. It codes for CASSIDLGSIYTF. Supplemented by reference TRBV19 and TRBJ1-2, the full variable domain reads DGGITQSPKYLFRKEGQNVTLSCEQNLNHDAMYWYRQDPGQGLRLIYYSQIVNDFQKGDIAEGYSVSREKKESFPLTVTSAQKNPTAFYLCASSIDLGSIYTFGSGTRLTVV.

In its sample, this clone was seen once. J is TRBJ2-1 and V is TRBV7-8; 10 nucleotides line up with TRBD1. The germline V gene has CDR1 SGHVS and CDR2 FQNEAQ. V was clipped by 2 bases and J by 4 bases; unmatched bases: 2. The length of the CDR3 is 15 residues. This CDR3 reads CASSLLGQGYNEQFF. As DNA, the CDR3 is TGTGCCAGCAGCTTACTGGGACAGGGGTACAATGAGCAGTTCTTC.

This chain links TRBV2 with TRBJ1-5; D uncertain. V shed 4 bases and J shed 2 bases, with 9 bases lying between them. Germline CDR1 and CDR2: SNHLY and FYNNEI. The CDR3 runs 14 residues. CDR3 sequence (DNA): TGTGCCAGCAGTGTTAGAGGCGGCAATCAGCCCCAGCATTTT. Amino acid sequence: CASSVRGGNQPQHF.